Each of the 30 T cell receptor beta chains below was sequenced from the same sample in a study of blood T cell repertoires in COVID-19. Clones were read by immunoSEQ multiplex PCR, and TCRdb kept only the in-frame ones, dropping some. The table has 130,000 to 150,000 clones, 84% seen once; the top ten hold around two fifths. The sample was peripheral blood. Every receptor here comes from a human donor in a cohort sampled during active COVID-19.

This clone was detected once. This chain links TRBV6-5 with TRBJ2-4, with 10 bases aligning to TRBD2. Germline-derived CDR1 and CDR2 are MNHEY and SVGAGI. The trim removed 7 bases at V and 9 bases at J, leaving 6 bases unmatched. CDR3 size: 13 residues. The CDR3 coding sequence is TGTGCCAGCACCCCTAGCGGGGGCGGCATTCAGTACTTC. Its protein is CASTPSGGGIQYF.

V is TRBV7-9 and J is TRBJ1-1; tentative D call: TRBD1 (6 bases). The ends were cut back, 1 base at V and 1 base at J, with 10 bases in the middle. Germline V gives CDR1 SEHNR, CDR2 FQNEAQ (reference sequence). This CDR3 contains 15 residues. The CDR3 sequence is CASSLGQGTNTEAFF. The CDR3 DNA is TGTGCCAGCAGCTTAGGGCAGGGGACGAACACTGAAGCTTTCTTT.

This clone was seen a handful of times. The chain combines TRBV7-9 with TRBJ1-4, with D perhaps TRBD1 (6 bases). V was shortened by 5 bases and J by 3 bases, with 16 bases between the two germline ends. Germline CDR1 SEHNR, CDR2 FQNEAQ (reference sequence). The CDR3 is 16 residues long. Here the CDR3 DNA reads TGTGCCAGCAGCCCCATAACAGGGTCGCCTAATGAAAAACTGTTTTTT. Amino acid sequence: CASSPITGSPNEKLFF.

This chain links TRBV6-6 with TRBJ1-1, with 7 nucleotides matching TRBD1. CDR3 length: 15 residues. Germline values: CDR1 MNHNY, CDR2 SVGAGI (reference sequence). Trimming cost V 0 bases and J 4 bases; bases outside gene matches: 5. This chain's CDR3 is CASSYSRGQGTEAFF. The CDR3 DNA reads as TGTGCCAGCAGTTACTCGAGGGGGCAGGGCACTGAAGCTTTCTTT.

This clone appeared a single time. The chain is built from TRBV28 and TRBJ1-2; a possible D gene is TRBD1 (5 bases). Germline CDR1 reads MDHEN; CDR2 reads SYDVKM. The CDR3 is made up of 14 amino acids. V was clipped by 6 bases and J by 7 bases, with 18 bases between them. DNA for the CDR3: TGTGCCAGCAGCCTCAAGGGGCTCCGGGCTGGCTACACCTTC. As protein: CASSLKGLRAGYTF.

The J gene is TRBJ2-7, the V gene TRBV5-4; TRBD1 aligns across 11 bases. Germline V gives CDR1 SGHNT, CDR2 YYREEE (reference sequence). The CDR3 runs to 16 residues. V was clipped by 1 base and J by 2 bases; unmatched bases: 5. CDR3 amino acids: CASSLPDRGPPYEQYF. DNA of the CDR3: TGTGCCAGCAGCTTGCCGGACAGGGGGCCTCCCTACGAGCAGTACTTC.

The chain uses TRBV19 and TRBJ1-2; TRBD1 matches 8 bases. Germline V lookup: CDR1 LNHDA, CDR2 SQIVND (reference sequence). The CDR3 has 13 residues. Germline trimming cut 6 bases from V and 8 bases from J; bases unmatched to any gene: 8. CDR3 coding DNA: TGTGCCAGTAGGACAGGGGCCCCCTCCGGCTACACCTTC. Translation gives CASRTGAPSGYTF.

The gene calls are TRBV3-1 (or the pseudogene TRBV3-2) and TRBJ1-1, with D unresolved. Per the germline V gene, CDR1 is LGHDT and CDR2 is YNNKEL (reference sequence). V was clipped by 0 bases and J by 7 bases, with 9 bases between them. This CDR3 spans 13 amino acids. The CDR3 protein is CASSQDAGSEAFF. The CDR3 coding sequence is TGTGCCAGCAGCCAAGACGCGGGAAGTGAAGCTTTCTTT.

This chain connects TRBV24-1 to TRBJ1-6, with 11 bases fitting TRBD1. Germline CDR1 KGHDR, CDR2 SFDVKD. The CDR3 covers 15 residues. V lost 4 bases to trimming and J lost 7 bases; unmatched junction nucleotides: 2. The CDR3 protein is CATSEGTGGNSPLHF. CDR3 nucleotides: TGTGCCACCAGTGAGGGGACAGGGGGGAATTCACCCCTCCACTTT.

V gene TRBV11-3 combines with J gene TRBJ2-6; TRBD1 matches at 7 bases. Germline-derived CDR1 and CDR2 are SGHNT and YENEEA. The CDR3 has 16 residues. The trim removed 5 bases at V and 0 bases at J, leaving 4 bases unmatched. This CDR3 is CASSPRTGSGANVLTF. CDR3 nucleotides: TGTGCCAGCAGCCCAAGGACAGGCTCTGGGGCCAACGTCCTGACTTTC.

V and J are TRBV5-6 and TRBJ2-3; 8 positions match TRBD2. Germline V gene sequence: CDR1 SGHDT, CDR2 YYEEEE. J was trimmed by 2 bases and V by 7 bases; bases with no gene match: 6. The CDR3 loop spans 14 amino acids. CDR3 sequence: CASRAGGLTDTQYF. The CDR3 nucleotides read TGTGCCAGCCGGGCGGGGGGCCTCACAGATACGCAGTATTTT.

The rearrangement links TRBV5-6 to TRBJ2-7; perhaps TRBD2 as D (5 bases). The CDR3 consists of 13 residues. Trimming left V 0 bases short and J 3 bases short, with 7 bases between. Germline V gene lookup returns CDR1 SGHDT and CDR2 YYEEEE. CDR3 residues: CASSLDRGYEQYF. CDR3 bases: TGTGCCAGCAGCTTGGACCGGGGCTACGAGCAGTACTTC.

This rearrangement joins TRBV4-2 to TRBJ1-6; D not certain. In germline, CDR1 is LGHNA, CDR2 YNFKEQ. The CDR3 covers 12 residues. V was cut by 1 base and J by 14 bases, with 9 bases left in between. The CDR3 reads CASSQAGTTLHF. The CDR3, as DNA: TGTGCCAGCAGCCAAGCAGGAACCACCCTCCACTTT.

CDR3 protein: CASSRTVYEQYF. The CDR3 coding sequence is TGTGCCAGCAGTAGGACAGTCTACGAGCAGTACTTC. The chain joins TRBV6-2 or TRBV6-3 to TRBJ2-7; perhaps TRBD1 as D (6 bases). Germline assignment: CDR1 MNHEY and CDR2 SVGEGT. V gave up 5 bases and J gave up 3 bases, with 8 bases separating them. The CDR3 sequence is 12 residues long.

CDR3 protein: CASSSQSRGPTNTEAFF. Written as DNA, the CDR3 is TGTGCCAGCAGTTCCCAATCAAGGGGCCCTACGAACACTGAAGCTTTCTTT. The gene calls are TRBV6-2 or TRBV6-3 and TRBJ1-1, with D possibly being TRBD1 (5 bases). Trimming removed 4 bases at V and 1 base at J, with 19 bases between. Looked up from germline, CDR1 is MNHEY and CDR2 is SVGEGT. The CDR3 runs to 17 residues.

The chain has TRBV7-2 and TRBJ2-1, with D possibly being TRBD2 (6 bases). This CDR3 is built from 13 residues. The ends were cut back, 2 bases at V and 10 bases at J, with 12 bases in the middle. Germline V gives CDR1 SGHTA, CDR2 FQGNSA. Written as DNA, the CDR3 is TGTGCCAGCAGCTTACGTAGGGGAGGAGAGCAGTTCTTC. Residues: CASSLRRGGEQFF.

The chain employs TRBV3-1 (or the pseudogene TRBV3-2) and TRBJ2-2; 9 bases line up with TRBD1. Losses at the gene ends were 6 bases for V and 7 bases for J; bases not matched to a gene: 9. The CDR3 has 15 amino acids. Germline-derived CDR1 and CDR2 are LGHDT and YNNKEL (reference sequence). CDR3 residues: CASRRGTGRHGELFF. The CDR3 coding sequence is TGTGCCAGCAGGCGAGGGACAGGGAGACACGGGGAGCTGTTTTTT.

This sequence joins TRBV5-4 and TRBJ1-2; tentative D call: TRBD1 (6 bases). This CDR3 region has 13 residues. V shed 4 bases and J shed 5 bases, with 12 bases lying between them. CDR1 and CDR2 (germline): SGHNT, YYREEE (reference sequence). As DNA, the CDR3 is TGTGCCAGCAGCCCCAGGGGCGGATATGGCTACACCTTC. It encodes CASSPRGGYGYTF.

This chain joins TRBV5-4 and TRBJ2-7; 9 bases agree with TRBD1. The ends lost 4 bases at V and 4 bases at J; junction bases unmatched: 6. CDR3 size: 14 residues. Germline V CDR1 and CDR2: SGHNT, YYREEE (reference sequence). CDR3 sequence: CASSKDRGAYEQYF. CDR3 DNA sequence: TGTGCCAGCAGCAAGGACAGGGGTGCGTACGAGCAGTACTTC.

This clone occurred a few times. The chain employs TRBV4-2 and TRBJ1-5, with D perhaps matching TRBD1 (5 bases). V was cut by 3 bases and J by 7 bases, with 19 bases left in between. CDR3 size: 16 residues. The germline V gene encodes CDR1 LGHNA and CDR2 YNFKEQ. CDR3: CASSQGLRTNRQPQHF. CDR3 sequence (DNA): TGTGCCAGCAGCCAGGGGCTCCGGACTAATCGCCAGCCCCAGCATTTT.

The chain uses TRBV30 and TRBJ1-6, with unresolved D. Germline V gene data show CDR1 as GTSNPN and CDR2 as SVGIG (reference sequence). This CDR3 is built from 13 residues. V lost 5 bases and J 9 bases, leaving 14 bases between the germline ends. The CDR3 DNA follows: TGTGCCTGGGTCCGGGAGGTGGGTTCACCCCTCCACTTT. This gives the protein CAWVREVGSPLHF.

The chain employs TRBV3-1 (or the pseudogene TRBV3-2) and TRBJ2-5; no reliable D call. Trimming stripped 1 base from V and 5 bases from J, with 8 bases between. The V gene's germline CDR1 is LGHDT and CDR2 YNNKEL (reference sequence). There are 13 residues in the CDR3. The CDR3 DNA reads as TGTGCCAGCAGCCAAGCCGGGTGGGAGACCCAGTACTTC. This gives the protein CASSQAGWETQYF.

The J gene is TRBJ2-5, the V gene TRBV4-1; perhaps TRBD2 as D (6 bases). The CDR3 extends over 15 amino acids. Trimming shortened V by 1 base and J by 2 bases, and 11 bases separated the two germline ends. The germline gives CDR1 MGHRA, CDR2 YSYEKL. The CDR3 nucleotides read TGCGCCAGCAGCCAAGGGTCCGGACTACAAGAGACCCAGTACTTC. Translated, it gives CASSQGSGLQETQYF.

V and J are TRBV19 and TRBJ1-2, with TRBD1 as a possible D gene (5 bases). The V and J ends lost 7 bases and 5 bases respectively, with 14 bases between them. CDR1 is LNHDA, CDR2 SQIVND, per germline (reference sequence). CDR3 size: 13 residues. The CDR3 DNA reads as TGTGCCAGTACCTTCGGAGGGGTGTATGGCTACACCTTC. Its translation is CASTFGGVYGYTF.

As DNA, the CDR3 is TGCGCCAGCAGCTTGGATCGGAGAAGCTCGAACACTGAAGCTTTCTTT. This codes for CASSLDRRSSNTEAFF. V is TRBV5-1 and J is TRBJ1-1, with unresolved D. With 0 bases removed from V and 1 base from J, the gap between germline ends came to 13 bases. The CDR3 has 16 amino acids. Germline V CDR1 and CDR2: SGHRS, YFSETQ.

V is TRBV6-5 and J is TRBJ2-5; TRBD1 might be the D (6 bases). The CDR3 is made up of 14 amino acids. Germline CDR1 and CDR2: MNHEY and SVGAGI. V shed 9 bases and J shed 7 bases, with 21 bases lying between them. The CDR3 loop reads CASGMDNLGATQYF. CDR3 sequence (DNA): TGTGCCAGTGGGATGGACAACCTGGGGGCGACCCAGTACTTC.

The chain uses TRBV3-1 (or the pseudogene TRBV3-2) and TRBJ1-1, with D perhaps matching TRBD1 (6 bases). The CDR3 contains 16 residues. Deletions cut 4 bases from V and 2 bases from J, with 17 bases between. Germline CDR1 reads LGHDT; CDR2 reads YNNKEL (reference sequence). The CDR3 sequence is CASSLGQSNSNTEAFF. The CDR3 nucleotides are TGTGCCAGCAGCCTCGGACAGAGCAATTCAAACACTGAAGCTTTCTTT.

The chain carries TRBV5-5 and TRBJ1-5; D remains unclear. Germline CDR1 is SGHKS and CDR2 is YYEKEE (reference sequence). The CDR3 extends over 16 amino acids. V lost 4 bases and J lost 8, with 22 bases in between. The CDR3 DNA sequence: TGTGCCAGCAGCCCGACCCCAGCCGCTAACGGGGAGCCCCAGCATTTT. Residues: CASSPTPAANGEPQHF.

The V call is TRBV7-2, the J call TRBJ1-6; D gene unclear. This CDR3 comprises 12 residues. The germline V and J ends were trimmed by 7 bases and 7 bases, with 8 bases remaining between them. The V gene's germline CDR1 is SGHTA and CDR2 FQGNSA. The CDR3 nucleotides are TGTGCCAGCACCCGGTGGAATTCACCCCTCCACTTT. Its protein product is CASTRWNSPLHF. Complete variable domain (other parts from reference TRBV7-2 and TRBJ1-6): GAGVSQSPSNKVTEKGKDVELRCDPISGHTALYWYRQSLGQGLEFLIYFQGNSAPDKSGLPSDRFSAERTGGSVSTLTIQRTQQEDSAVYLCASTRWNSPLHFGNGTRLTVT.

This clone was seen just once. The chain carries TRBV6-1 and TRBJ1-2, with D perhaps TRBD1 (5 bases). The CDR3 is made up of 16 amino acids. Germline CDR1 and CDR2: MNHNS and SASEGT. Between the trimmed V and J ends, which lost 3 bases and 3 bases, there was a span of 17 bases. The DNA of the CDR3 is TGTGCCAGCAGTGACTGGGGACCCTCGGGGGACTATGGCTACACCTTC. Protein sequence: CASSDWGPSGDYGYTF.